These T cell receptor beta chains were read from a single sample in a study of CD8 T cells in ankylosing spondylitis. TCRdb analysed the 5' RACE reads with MiXCR anew, one entry per CDR3 protein. Altogether about 240,000 distinct CDR3 sequences are present, around a tenth being singletons, with the ten largest covering around 6.5%. Sequenced: blood, either unsorted or a sorted T cell fraction (not recorded which). These receptors came from a male donor with ankylosing spondylitis or in good health (not recorded which). Each CDR3 is given with its conserved first and last residue. A D gene is named only where the DNA matches it firmly. Some rows mark clone size as missing; the rest say once, few, many or name a class of expanded clone.

clone_size,d_call,v_call,cdr3_length,j_call,cdr3_aa,cdr3_nt
many,.,TRBV5-1,12,TRBJ1-2,CASSLAGGGYTF,TGCGCCAGCAGCCTAGCCGGGGGAGGCTACACCTTC
few,.,TRBV5-5,15,TRBJ2-7,CASSLASRGEYEQYF,TGTGCCAGCAGCTTGGCAAGTCGCGGGGAGTACGAGCAGTACTTC
.,.,TRBV21-1,15,TRBJ1-2,CASTKGGQRNYGYTF,TGTGCCAGCACTAAGGGGGGACAGCGTAACTATGGCTACACCTTC
.,TRBD2,TRBV7-8,16,TRBJ2-1,CASSERLAGSYNEQFF,TGTGCCAGCAGCGAACGACTAGCGGGGTCCTACAATGAGCAGTTCTTC
many,.,TRBV10-3,16,TRBJ2-2,CAISEPGPKDTGELFF,TGTGCCATCAGTGAGCCGGGACCCAAGGACACCGGGGAGCTGTTTTTT
.,.,TRBV6-4,16,TRBJ2-5,CASSDRRRVIIETQYF,TGTGCCAGCAGTGACCGTCGGAGGGTTATCATAGAGACCCAGTACTTC
few,TRBD2,TRBV29-1,15,TRBJ2-3,CSVVLRGASTDTQYF,TGCAGCGTTGTGCTGCGGGGGGCTTCAACAGATACGCAGTATTTT
many,.,TRBV20-1,16,TRBJ2-7,CSARDALALSLYEQYF,TGCAGTGCTAGAGATGCCCTAGCTTTATCCTTGTACGAGCAGTACTTC
.,.,TRBV4-1,17,TRBJ1-2,CASSPIMTARRNYGYTF,TGCGCCAGCAGCCCGATCATGACAGCTCGAAGAAACTATGGCTACACCTTC
few,.,TRBV12-3/TRBV12-4,11,TRBJ2-1,CASSFGSEQFF,TGTGCCAGCAGTTTTGGGTCTGAGCAGTTCTTC
many,.,TRBV5-1,14,TRBJ2-2,CASSLTGNTGELFF,TGCGCCAGCAGCTTGACAGGAAACACCGGGGAGCTGTTTTTT
many,.,TRBV10-3,13,TRBJ1-2,CAISESSLYGYTF,TGTGCCATCAGTGAGTCGTCACTCTATGGCTACACCTTC
many,.,TRBV12-3/TRBV12-4,13,TRBJ1-1,CASSSWKNTEAFF,TGTGCCAGCAGTTCCTGGAAGAACACTGAAGCTTTCTTT
many,.,TRBV7-2,15,TRBJ2-7,CASSSEDFTLYEQYF,TGTGCCAGCAGCTCCGAAGACTTTACCCTCTACGAGCAGTACTTC
.,.,TRBV20-1,13,TRBJ1-1,CSARVPPGTEAFF,TGCAGTGCTAGAGTACCCCCGGGCACTGAAGCTTTCTTT
many,.,TRBV10-2,14,TRBJ2-5,CASSEVSGVGTQYF,TGCGCCAGCAGTGAGGTGTCAGGAGTAGGGACCCAGTACTTC
many,.,TRBV5-1,15,TRBJ1-2,CASSSRLESLYGYTF,TGCGCCAGCAGCTCCAGACTGGAAAGCCTCTATGGCTACACCTTC
few,TRBD1,TRBV5-1,14,TRBJ2-7,CASSGGQGPYEQYF,TGCGCCAGCAGCGGGGGACAGGGACCCTACGAGCAGTACTTC
many,.,TRBV10-2,17,TRBJ1-6,CASSGSGPRGHNSPLHF,TGCGCCAGCAGTGGATCCGGGCCACGGGGACATAATTCACCCCTCCACTTT
many,.,TRBV6-4,15,TRBJ2-3,CASSDSGGGTDTQYF,TGTGCCAGCAGTGACTCTGGCGGGGGCACAGATACGCAGTATTTT
.,TRBD2,TRBV3-1,16,TRBJ2-1,CASSPEVLAAYNEQFF,TGTGCCAGCAGCCCGGAGGTCCTAGCGGCCTACAATGAGCAGTTCTTC
many,.,TRBV5-1,15,TRBJ2-1,CASSKSSGSYNEQFF,TGCGCCAGCAGCAAGAGTAGCGGCTCCTACAATGAGCAGTTCTTC
few,.,TRBV5-1,15,TRBJ1-4,CASRPQPGGNEKLFF,TGCGCCAGCAGGCCACAGCCGGGGGGTAATGAAAAACTGTTTTTT
.,TRBD1,TRBV29-1,14,TRBJ1-1,CSVGMATGGTEAFF,TGCAGCGTTGGAATGGCGACAGGGGGCACTGAAGCTTTCTTT
.,.,TRBV27,18,TRBJ2-6,CASSSPRDGLGGANVLTF,TGTGCCAGCAGTTCTCCCCGGGACGGACTTGGTGGGGCCAACGTCCTGACTTTC
.,.,TRBV13,15,TRBJ2-1,CASSTRGNSYNEQFF,TGTGCCAGCAGCACCCGGGGGAACTCCTACAATGAGCAGTTCTTC
few,.,TRBV6-6,12,TRBJ2-7,CASSYSKDEQYF,TGTGCCAGCAGTTACTCGAAGGACGAGCAGTACTTC
.,.,TRBV7-8,16,TRBJ1-1,CASSLAQRGKNTEAFF,TGTGCCAGCAGCTTAGCGCAGAGGGGGAAGAACACTGAAGCTTTCTTT